Below are 22 T cell receptor beta chains sequenced from a single sample in a study of OX40 agonist ivuxolimab in advanced cancers. Sequenced by immunoSEQ multiplex PCR; TCRdb stores in-frame clones only, minus some. Of about 44,000 clones in the sample, about four fifths were seen once. The sequencing used CD4+ or CD8+ T cells sorted from blood, collected in a trial of the OX40 agonist ivuxolimab. All receptors come from an adult with an advanced solid tumor such as melanoma, head and neck, liver or kidney cancer.

Only one count was recorded for this clone. The genes are TRBV4-1 and TRBJ1-2; unclear D gene. Germline CDR1 MGHRA, CDR2 YSYEKL. Trimming removed 0 bases at V and 1 base at J, with 9 bases between. The CDR3 runs 15 residues. CDR3 sequence reads: CASSQDLVDNYGYTF. CDR3 DNA sequence: TGCGCCAGCAGCCAAGATCTGGTGGATAACTATGGCTACACCTTC.

This clone was seen a single time. V is TRBV5-5 and J is TRBJ1-5, with D tentatively TRBD1 (5 bases). Germline V lookup: CDR1 SGHKS, CDR2 YYEKEE (reference sequence). V shed 5 bases and J shed 1 base, with 10 bases lying between them. This CDR3 comprises 14 residues. CDR3 in DNA: TGTGCCAGCAGAAGGGAGGGGAGCAATCAGCCCCAGCATTTT. Its protein is CASRREGSNQPQHF.

The chain has TRBV11-2 and TRBJ1-3; TRBD1 might be the D (5 bases). Deletions cut 6 bases from V and 4 bases from J, with 22 bases between. The CDR3 loop spans 17 amino acids. Per the germline V gene, CDR1 is SGHAT and CDR2 is FQNNGV. For the CDR3, the DNA is TGTGCCAGCAGTCTCACGTATCAGGGTCCGCGGGGAAACACCATATATTTT. Residues: CASSLTYQGPRGNTIYF. The full variable domain, completed using reference TRBV11-2 and TRBJ1-3, is EAGVAQSPRYKIIEKRQSVAFWCNPISGHATLYWYQQILGQGPKLLIQFQNNGVVDDSQLPKDRFSAERLKGVDSTLKIQPAKLEDSAVYLCASSLTYQGPRGNTIYFGEGSWLTVV.

The rearrangement links TRBV7-9 to TRBJ2-1, with 9 positions matching TRBD1. The CDR3 runs 15 residues. Germline-derived CDR1 and CDR2 are SEHNR and FQNEAQ (reference sequence). V was clipped by 1 base and J by 3 bases; unmatched bases: 1. CDR3 loop: CASSLDRGLYNEQFF. The CDR3 region has the DNA TGTGCCAGCAGCTTAGACAGGGGGCTCTACAATGAGCAGTTCTTC. Filled out from reference TRBV7-9 and TRBJ2-1, the complete variable domain reads DTGVSQNPRHKITKRGQNVTFRCDPISEHNRLYWYRQTLGQGPEFLTYFQNEAQLEKSRLLSDRFSAERPKGSFSTLEIQRTEQGDSAMYLCASSLDRGLYNEQFFGPGTRLTVL.

The rearrangement uses TRBV7-6 and TRBJ2-1; D is possibly TRBD1 (5 bases). Germline CDR1 reads SGHVS; CDR2 reads FNYEAQ. V was trimmed by 2 bases and J by 0 bases, leaving 8 bases between them. This CDR3 comprises 15 residues. The CDR3 region is CASSLTGSSYNEQFF. The DNA of the CDR3 is TGTGCCAGCAGCTTAACAGGTAGCTCCTACAATGAGCAGTTCTTC.

The chain couples TRBV19 to TRBJ1-1; 7 nucleotides agree with TRBD1. Trimming at V came to 5 bases and at J to 6 bases, leaving 12 bases not matched to a gene. This CDR3 contains 15 residues. The germline V gene has CDR1 LNHDA and CDR2 SQIVND (reference sequence). CDR3 amino acids: CASSPMDRWGAEAFF. The DNA of the CDR3 is TGTGCCAGTAGTCCAATGGACAGGTGGGGAGCTGAAGCTTTCTTT.

The rearrangement links TRBV18 to TRBJ2-7; TRBD2 aligns across 7 bases. The CDR3 contains 14 residues. Losses at the gene ends were 6 bases for V and 3 bases for J; bases not matched to a gene: 8. Germline lookup yields CDR1 KGHSH and CDR2 LQKENI. The CDR3 DNA sequence: TGTGCCAGCTCGACGACTAGCCGGAGCTACGAGCAGTACTTC. Encoded protein: CASSTTSRSYEQYF. Filled out from reference TRBV18 and TRBJ2-7, the complete variable domain reads NAGVMQNPRHLVRRRGQEARLRCSPMKGHSHVYWYRQLPEEGLKFMVYLQKENIIDESGMPKERFSAEFPKEGPSILRIQQVVRGDSAAYFCASSTTSRSYEQYFGPGTRLTVT.

J is TRBJ1-2 and V is TRBV27; TRBD1 might be the D (6 bases). V lost 4 bases and J 8 bases, leaving 14 bases between the germline ends. The CDR3 runs to 13 residues. Germline V gene lookup returns CDR1 MNHEY and CDR2 SMNVEV (reference sequence). In DNA, the CDR3 is TGTGCCAGCAGTTACTATGAGGGGGGGGGCTACACCTTC. The encoded protein is CASSYYEGGGYTF.

V is TRBV27 and J is TRBJ1-3, with unresolved D. Germline V gene sequence: CDR1 MNHEY, CDR2 SMNVEV (reference sequence). Trimming shortened V by 5 bases and J by 0 bases, and 11 bases separated the two germline ends. The CDR3 extends over 15 amino acids. CDR3 coding DNA: TGTGCCAGCAGTCGTAACCCAAGCTCTGGAAACACCATATATTTT. Residues: CASSRNPSSGNTIYF.

This rearrangement joins TRBV7-9 to TRBJ1-2, with 7 nucleotides matching TRBD1. The ends lost 5 bases at V and 5 bases at J; junction bases unmatched: 5. The V gene's germline CDR1 is SEHNR and CDR2 FQNEAQ (reference sequence). The CDR3 runs to 13 residues. CDR3 DNA sequence: TGTGCCAGCAGCGCGGGACAGCTTTATGGCTACACCTTC. This translates into CASSAGQLYGYTF.

The chain is built from TRBV28 and TRBJ2-1; the match to TRBD2 covers 12 bases. Germline trimming cut 7 bases from V and 7 bases from J; bases unmatched to any gene: 8. The CDR3 runs to 15 residues. In germline, CDR1 is MDHEN, CDR2 SYDVKM. In DNA, the CDR3 is TGTGCCAGCACCCGACTAGCGGGAGCATGGAATGAGCAGTTCTTC. It codes for CASTRLAGAWNEQFF.

The chain couples TRBV29-1 to TRBJ2-1, with D hard to call. This CDR3 is 14 amino acids long. V dropped 8 bases and J dropped 8 bases, with 22 bases sitting between them. Per the germline V gene, CDR1 is SQVTM and CDR2 is ANQGSEA. CDR3 nucleotides: TGCAGCTGGCTTCCGGCGAATCTACAATATGAGCAGTTCTTC. It encodes CSWLPANLQYEQFF.

The rearrangement uses TRBV4-3 and TRBJ1-2; possible D gene TRBD1, 5 bases. CDR3 length equals 15 residues. V shed 0 bases and J shed 8 bases, with 16 bases lying between them. Germline V lookup: CDR1 LGHNA, CDR2 YSLEER. The CDR3 loop reads CASSQDWGPPSGYTF. DNA for the CDR3: TGCGCCAGCAGCCAAGATTGGGGACCCCCAAGCGGCTACACCTTC.

The chain links TRBV30 to TRBJ1-1; D ambiguous. The V end lost 2 bases, the J end lost 0 bases, and 19 bases lay between the germline ends. This CDR3 spans 17 amino acids. In germline, CDR1 is GTSNPN, CDR2 SVGIG (reference sequence). The CDR3: CAWSRGSLARVNTEAFF. Here the CDR3 DNA reads TGTGCCTGGAGTCGAGGGAGTCTGGCTCGGGTGAACACTGAAGCTTTCTTT.

This chain uses TRBV18 with TRBJ2-1, with D possibly called TRBD1 or TRBD2 (5 bases each). This CDR3 spans 15 amino acids. V was trimmed by 2 bases and J by 0 bases, leaving 8 bases between them. Germline CDR1 reads KGHSH; CDR2 reads LQKENI. CDR3 protein: CASSPGGGSYNEQFF. The CDR3, as DNA: TGTGCCAGCTCACCAGGTGGGGGCTCCTACAATGAGCAGTTCTTC.

The gene calls are TRBV7-9 and TRBJ2-5; D unclear. V lost 4 bases and J 5 bases, leaving 8 bases between the germline ends. Germline assignment: CDR1 SEHNR and CDR2 FQNEAQ (reference sequence). The CDR3 is made up of 12 amino acids. CDR3 DNA sequence: TGTGCCAGCAGCTCACCCGCGGAGACCCAGTACTTC. Amino acid sequence: CASSSPAETQYF.

The chain employs TRBV2 and TRBJ2-7; 8 bases are shared with TRBD2. The junction had 8 bases not matched to a gene; V was cut back by 6 bases and J by 1 base. Germline CDR1 and CDR2: SNHLY and FYNNEI. The CDR3 has 15 amino acids. CDR3 DNA sequence: TGTGCCAGCAGGAGGGAGCGGGAGAGTTCCTACGAGCAGTACTTC. Amino acids: CASRRERESSYEQYF. Supplemented by reference TRBV2 and TRBJ2-7, the full variable domain reads EPEVTQTPSHQVTQMGQEVILRCVPISNHLYFYWYRQILGQKVEFLVSFYNNEISEKSEIFDDQFSVERPDGSNFTLKIRSTKLEDSAMYFCASRRERESSYEQYFGPGTRLTVT.

This clone rates as medium-sized. This chain connects TRBV30 to TRBJ2-1; 10 nucleotides line up with TRBD2. Germline lookup yields CDR1 GTSNPN and CDR2 SVGIG (reference sequence). The CDR3 loop spans 14 amino acids. With 1 base clipped from V and 12 bases from J, the junction kept 9 bases outside the gene matches. Here the CDR3 reads CAWSGASGSLAQFF. CDR3 DNA: TGTGCCTGGAGTGGGGCTAGCGGGAGCCTCGCGCAGTTCTTC.

This chain uses TRBV18 with TRBJ2-3; 12 bases agree with TRBD1. Trimming took 4 bases from V and 4 from J; bases not matched to a gene: 6. The germline CDR1 and CDR2 sequences are KGHSH and LQKENI. CDR3 length equals 16 residues. The CDR3 nucleotides are TGTGCCAGCTCACTCTCTGGGACAGGGGGCCCAGATACGCAGTATTTT. This translates into CASSLSGTGGPDTQYF.

V is TRBV29-1 and J is TRBJ1-4, with D unclear. Looked up from germline, CDR1 is SQVTM and CDR2 is ANQGSEA. There are 14 residues in the CDR3. Trimming left V 2 bases short and J 3 bases short, with 10 bases between. The CDR3 loop is CSVEPAGPNEKLFF. CDR3 nucleotides: TGCAGCGTTGAACCGGCAGGACCTAATGAAAAACTGTTTTTT.

This chain joins TRBV6-5 and TRBJ2-4, with 9 bases matching TRBD1. The V and J ends lost 6 bases and 9 bases, in that order; junction bases with no gene match: 9. Germline lookup yields CDR1 MNHEY and CDR2 SVGAGI. The CDR3 loop spans 14 amino acids. The CDR3 region is CASSQGQGRGIQYF. In DNA, the CDR3 is TGTGCCAGCAGCCAGGGACAGGGCAGAGGCATTCAGTACTTC.

The rearrangement uses TRBV4-3 and TRBJ1-2; 8 bases line up with TRBD1. Germline V lookup: CDR1 LGHNA, CDR2 YSLEER. This CDR3 has 17 amino acids. The V and J ends lost 0 bases and 4 bases, in that order; junction bases with no gene match: 10. The CDR3 region has the DNA TGCGCCAGCAGCCAAGAGATAGCCCAGGGGGCCTCCTATGGCTACACCTTC. Its translation is CASSQEIAQGASYGYTF.